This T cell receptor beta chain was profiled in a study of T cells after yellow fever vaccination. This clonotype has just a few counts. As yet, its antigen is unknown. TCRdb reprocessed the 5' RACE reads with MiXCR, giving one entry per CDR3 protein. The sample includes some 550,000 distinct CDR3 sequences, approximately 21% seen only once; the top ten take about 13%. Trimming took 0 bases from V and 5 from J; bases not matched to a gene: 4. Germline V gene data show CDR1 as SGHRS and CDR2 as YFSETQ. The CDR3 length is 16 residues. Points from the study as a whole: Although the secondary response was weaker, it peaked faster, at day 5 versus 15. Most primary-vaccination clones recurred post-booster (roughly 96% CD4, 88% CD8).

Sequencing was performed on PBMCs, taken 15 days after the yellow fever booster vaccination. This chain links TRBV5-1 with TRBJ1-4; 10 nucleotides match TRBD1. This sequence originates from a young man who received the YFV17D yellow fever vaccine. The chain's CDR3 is CASSLARTGGNEKLFF. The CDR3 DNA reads TGCGCCAGCAGCTTGGCCAGGACAGGGGGAAATGAAAAACTGTTTTTT.